This T cell receptor (beta chain) was recovered during a study of blood T cell repertoires in COVID-19. Study-level background: COVID-19 samples from acute and convalescent phases originated in the United States, Italy and Spain. PBMCs, B-cell-depleted T cells, or T cells provided the cDNA or gDNA that made up the material.

Authors' analysis steps: Using reference gene primer amplification, nucleated cell counts were estimated. The data were produced by immunoSEQ multiplex PCR, yet TCRdb's version contains in-frame clones alone and is incomplete. The V and J calls and clone size were taken over from that table, and D and trimming were inferred from the DNA. The table includes tens of thousands of clones, approximately 89% detected once. V lost 5 bases, J lost 2 bases, and 16 bases lay in between. The CDR3 is 15 residues long. Germline values: CDR1 LNHDA, CDR2 SQIVND (reference sequence). The sequencing input was peripheral blood. The V and J genes are TRBV19 and TRBJ2-7; the D gene is possibly TRBD2 (6 bases). The receptor comes from a man aged 50-60 years with acute or convalescent COVID-19. CDR3 amino acids: CASSYPGTDPYEQYF. The CDR3 DNA reads as TGTGCCAGTAGTTATCCCGGGACTGACCCCTACGAGCAGTACTTC.